Detailed here is one T cell receptor (beta chain). This sample stems from a study of vaccination and CD4 T cells after COVID-19. Trimming took off 1 base at V and 4 bases at J, with 7 bases between the two ends. CDR3 size: 13 residues. TCRdb passed the PCR reads through MiXCR, listing each CDR3 protein once. The sample lists some 33,000 distinct CDR3 sequences; under 45% were seen once. Time point meaning: late sampling 161 to 241 days after vaccination in three convalescent patients. The chain uses TRBV12-3 or TRBV12-4 and TRBJ1-1, with D unresolved. The specimen was CD4+ T cells from blood, collected about 7 months after SARS-CoV-2 vaccination. The clonotype originates from a human donor who had recovered from COVID-19. CDR3 region: CASSLGVSTEAFF. CDR3 nucleotide sequence: TGTGCCAGCAGTTTAGGGGTTAGCACTGAAGCTTTCTTT.